The entry that follows covers one TCR beta chain sequence. Its antigen is not identified. The ends were cut back, 6 bases at V and 1 base at J, with 4 bases in the middle. The CDR3 has 13 amino acids. The V gene's germline CDR1 is ENHRY and CDR2 SYGVKD. The sample belongs to a study of OX40 agonist ivuxolimab in advanced cancers. Across the whole study: Ivuxolimab was administered intravenously to patients at 0.01 to 10 mg/kg every 2 weeks.

Findings and limits, study-wide: In CD8+ T cells, expanded clones were on average more numerous than in CD4+. Some patients without response likewise showed low normalized clonal expansion.

The table came from immunoSEQ multiplex PCR; TCRdb's copy has only in-frame clones and leaves some out. The sample comprises just under 80,000 clones, 89% of which are singletons, and over 0.35% rests with the top ten. This sequence originates from an adult with an advanced solid tumor such as melanoma, head and neck, liver or kidney cancer. This rearrangement joins TRBV10-3 to TRBJ2-6; the D is unclear. Sample: CD4+ or CD8+ T cells sorted from blood, taken in a trial of the OX40 agonist ivuxolimab. The CDR3 DNA sequence: TGTGCCATCAGGGAATCTGGGGCCAACGTCCTGACTTTC. Translation: CAIRESGANVLTF.